Following are 8 T cell receptor beta chains from one sample sequenced in a study of cytomegalovirus exposure and HLA in healthy donors (dated by TCRdb to 2016 to 2017). Library preparation used the immunoSEQ multiplex PCR assay. A mixture of 60 forward primers for TCR Vbeta segments and 13 reverse primers for TCR Jbeta segments was used in the multiplex PCR. TCRdb limited this immuneACCESS table to in-frame rearrangements with V and J called. A share of clones is missing; checked studies link under half to unresolved V genes, and the rest is unexplained. The table for this sample shows under 150,000 clones. The top ten clones comprise 2% to 3% of the sample. Input material: PBMCs. The receptors derive from a middle-aged man in good health and CMV-seronegative.

This chain uses TRBV4-3 with TRBJ1-5, with D hard to call. CDR3 length: 17 amino acids. V lost 0 bases, J lost 2 bases, and 14 bases lay in between. The V gene's germline CDR1 is LGHNA and CDR2 YSLEER. CDR3 sequence reads: CASSQDLSAGGNQPQHF. For the CDR3, the DNA is TGCGCCAGCAGCCAAGATTTGTCAGCCGGGGGCAATCAGCCCCAGCATTTT.

V and J are TRBV10-3 and TRBJ2-7; 7 bases map to TRBD1. CDR3 length: 13 residues. CDR1 ENHRY and CDR2 SYGVKD come from the germline V gene. With 11 bases clipped from V and 6 bases from J, the junction kept 13 bases outside the gene matches. In DNA form, the CDR3 reads TGTGCCTTCGCCCGGGACAGCGCCACCGAGCAGTACTTC. It codes for CAFARDSATEQYF.

J is TRBJ1-5 and V is TRBV4-1, with 8 bases identical to TRBD1. This CDR3 has 16 amino acids. Germline V gives CDR1 MGHRA, CDR2 YSYEKL. Trimming removed 1 base from V and 4 bases from J; junction bases left unmatched: 6. The CDR3, as DNA: TGCGCCAGCAGCCAAGGCAGGACAGGGCTGAATCAGCCCCAGCATTTT. Its protein is CASSQGRTGLNQPQHF.

This rearrangement joins TRBV6-5 to TRBJ2-2, with 8 bases identical to TRBD2. J was trimmed by 1 base and V by 8 bases; bases with no gene match: 3. Germline V gene data show CDR1 as MNHEY and CDR2 as SVGAGI. The CDR3 extends over 14 amino acids. The CDR3: CASCLAGNTGELFF. The CDR3 DNA reads TGTGCCAGCTGCCTAGCGGGGAACACCGGGGAGCTGTTTTTT.

The chain has TRBV10-2 and TRBJ1-1, with a possible D match to TRBD1 (6 bases). This CDR3 is 17 amino acids long. CDR1 is WSHSY and CDR2 is SAAADI in the germline V gene. Trimming cost V 4 bases and J 1 base, with 19 bases left between them. CDR3 nucleotide sequence: TGCGCCAGCAGTGCCACACCGGGACAAATTACGAACACTGAAGCTTTCTTT. Protein sequence: CASSATPGQITNTEAFF.

The chain links TRBV18 to TRBJ1-3, with TRBD1 as a possible D gene (6 bases). This CDR3 is built from 16 residues. In germline, CDR1 is KGHSH, CDR2 LQKENI. The V end lost 3 bases, the J end lost 0 bases, and 12 bases lay between the germline ends. The CDR3 nucleotides are TGTGCCAGCTCACCCGGACAGTTTCTCTCTGGAAACACCATATATTTT. This translates into CASSPGQFLSGNTIYF.

The rearrangement links TRBV5-1 to TRBJ2-2; D is ambiguous. Trimming shortened V by 5 bases and J by 2 bases, and 10 bases separated the two germline ends. This CDR3 is built from 14 residues. Germline V CDR1 and CDR2: SGHRS, YFSETQ. CDR3 in DNA: TGCGCCAGCAGGCTCGAGGTTAACACCGGGGAGCTGTTTTTT. Translated: CASRLEVNTGELFF.

The chain couples TRBV18 to TRBJ2-2; D is unresolved. The CDR3 has 13 residues. CDR1 is KGHSH and CDR2 is LQKENI in the germline V gene. The V gene lost 1 base and the J gene lost 3 bases, with 3 bases spanning the gap. The CDR3 sequence: CASSPLDTGELFF. CDR3 DNA: TGTGCCAGCTCACCACTAGACACCGGGGAGCTGTTTTTT.